This T cell receptor (beta chain) was recovered during a study of CD8+ T cells in alopecia areata. Study-wide background: Using the percentage of affected scalp area, treated patients' severity was scored.

In each case, RNA was isolated and then reverse transcribed into cDNA as the sequencing template. Data came from immunoSEQ multiplex PCR; TCRdb stores just in-frame clones and leaves some out. The table has about 180,000 clones, 51% seen once; the top ten hold 10%. Germline V gene data show CDR1 as LGHNA and CDR2 as YNFKEQ. Trimming shortened V by 1 base and J by 3 bases, and 10 bases separated the two germline ends. This CDR3 region has 14 residues. Indicated treatment: oral pan-JAK inhibitor, 5-10 mg twice daily. Collected material from alopecia areata patients comprised lesional scalp punch biopsies and peripheral blood. In regard to this clone: Its antigen is as yet unknown.

Points from the study as a whole: Sequence data from scalp samples additionally include resident alphabeta T cells of normal skin.

This specimen consisted of CD8+ T cells sorted from blood, obtained around week 54, from a patient treated with tofacitinib. The chain recombines TRBV4-2 with TRBJ2-7, with D hard to call. The TCR originated in a human donor with alopecia areata. The CDR3 protein is CASSQVPFDYEQYF. In DNA form, the CDR3 reads TGTGCCAGCAGCCAAGTACCTTTCGACTACGAGCAGTACTTC.